The 2 T cell receptor beta chains below all came from one sample that was sequenced in a study of vaccination and CD4 T cells after COVID-19. Their cognate antigens are unknown. Sequencing of cultured CD4+ T cell DNA used the Oncomine TCR Beta short-read assay. A single record per CDR3 protein comes from TCRdb applying MiXCR to the PCR reads. The sample shows about 18,000 distinct CDR3 sequences, just under 80% of them seen only once. As for treatment: roughly ten-day PBMC culture with coronavirus spike peptide pools or control peptides (ViraFEST assay). The source material was CD4+ T cells from blood, cultured in vitro, sampled after SARS-CoV-2 vaccination. Source of these receptors: a human donor who received a COVID-19 vaccine.

The V gene is TRBV10-1, the J gene TRBJ2-7, with TRBD2 matching 11 bases. V dropped 6 bases and J dropped 1; count of bases not matched to a gene: 5. CDR3 length: 15 residues. Germline V gene sequence: CDR1 WNHNN, CDR2 SYGVQD (reference sequence). The CDR3: CASSHSGGDSYEQYF. In nucleotides, the CDR3 is TGCGCCAGCAGCCATAGCGGGGGGGATTCCTACGAGCAGTACTTC.

The V gene is TRBV20-1, the J gene TRBJ1-1; tentatively, D is TRBD1 (6 bases). V lost 6 bases, J lost 5 bases, and 16 bases lay in between. The CDR3 covers 13 residues. Germline values: CDR1 DFQATT, CDR2 SNEGSKA (reference sequence). The CDR3 bases are TGCAGTGCCCCCAGGGGCCTAAATACTGAAGCTTTCTTT. It specifies CSAPRGLNTEAFF.